The next 32 T cell receptor beta chains were all read from a single sample in a study of cytomegalovirus exposure and HLA in healthy donors. The PCR had 60 Vbeta and 13 Jbeta primers. The data were produced by immunoSEQ multiplex PCR, yet TCRdb's version contains in-frame clones alone and is incomplete. The sample shows approximately 75,000 clones, less than 85% of them seen only once. The specimen sequenced was PBMCs. Receptor source: a male donor in good health and CMV-seronegative.

CDR3 in DNA: TGTGCCAGCAGCATAACAGGTTCTAACTATGGCTACACCTTC. Amino acids: CASSITGSNYGYTF. The chain is built from TRBV7-8 and TRBJ1-2, with D perhaps TRBD1 (5 bases). From germline, CDR1 is SGHVS and CDR2 FQNEAQ. The CDR3 runs 14 residues. Trimming cost V 5 bases and J 0 bases, with 10 bases left between them.

The V gene is TRBV4-1, the J gene TRBJ2-5; no clear D gene. Deletions cut 1 base from V and 7 bases from J, with 10 bases between. The germline V gene has CDR1 MGHRA and CDR2 YSYEKL. CDR3 length: 13 amino acids. The CDR3 loop is CASSQVPLGTQYF. In DNA, the CDR3 is TGCGCCAGCAGCCAAGTCCCTCTCGGGACCCAGTACTTC.

This chain joins TRBV19 and TRBJ2-5, with D possibly TRBD1 on 6 matching bases. Deletions cut 3 bases from V and 4 bases from J, with 18 bases between. CDR3 length: 16 residues. Germline V gene lookup returns CDR1 LNHDA and CDR2 SQIVND (reference sequence). The CDR3 loop is CASSIGVGGEGETQYF. DNA of the CDR3: TGTGCCAGTAGTATTGGGGTTGGGGGCGAAGGAGAGACCCAGTACTTC.

The genes are TRBV30 and TRBJ2-7, with D perhaps matching TRBD2 (6 bases). The germline V gene has CDR1 GTSNPN and CDR2 SVGIG (reference sequence). Trimming removed 5 bases from V and 1 base from J, with 30 bases in between. This CDR3 has 19 residues. The CDR3 sequence: CAWEWGESRLSRGSYEQYF. DNA for the CDR3: TGTGCCTGGGAGTGGGGGGAATCGAGACTTTCCAGAGGGTCCTACGAGCAGTACTTC.

The chain employs TRBV28 and TRBJ1-3; 7 bases are a match to TRBD1. The CDR3 runs 18 residues. CDR1 MDHEN and CDR2 SYDVKM come from the germline V gene. Trimming at V came to 3 bases and at J to 0 bases, leaving 11 bases not matched to a gene. The CDR3 spells CASSFPTTGSSSGNTIYF. CDR3 nucleotide sequence: TGTGCCAGCAGTTTCCCCACGACAGGGTCGAGCTCTGGAAACACCATATATTTT.

The rearrangement uses TRBV6-1 and TRBJ1-2; 7 nucleotides match TRBD1. Per germline, CDR1 MNHNS and CDR2 SASEGT. With V trimmed by 3 bases and J by 4 bases, 2 bases remained unmatched. The CDR3 runs 13 residues. The CDR3 DNA is TGTGCCAGCAGTGAGGACAGGAGCTATGGCTACACCTTC. This gives the protein CASSEDRSYGYTF.

The chain joins TRBV4-2 to TRBJ1-1, with 12 bases aligning to TRBD1. In germline, CDR1 is LGHNA, CDR2 YNFKEQ. The ends lost 2 bases at V and 6 bases at J; junction bases unmatched: 7. The CDR3 runs 16 residues. The CDR3 region is CASSQPLGQGAPEAFF. For the CDR3, the DNA is TGTGCCAGCAGCCAACCCCTGGGACAGGGGGCCCCTGAAGCTTTCTTT.

The gene calls are TRBV6-5 and TRBJ1-2, with 7 bases lining up with TRBD1. Losses at the gene ends were 1 base for V and 4 bases for J; bases not matched to a gene: 9. CDR1 is MNHEY and CDR2 is SVGAGI in the germline V gene. The CDR3 sequence is 16 residues long. The CDR3 DNA follows: TGTGCCAGCAGTTACTTTGGGAGACAGGGAGGCTATGGCTACACCTTC. It encodes CASSYFGRQGGYGYTF.

J is TRBJ2-1 and V is TRBV7-9; TRBD1 agrees at 10 bases. CDR1 and CDR2 (germline): SEHNR, FQNEAQ (reference sequence). CDR3 size: 16 residues. Trimming at V came to 1 base and at J to 8 bases, leaving 8 bases not matched to a gene. CDR3 DNA: TGTGCCAGCAGCTTAGTGACAGGGGGCATTAGTGATGAGCAGTTCTTC. Translating gives CASSLVTGGISDEQFF.

This clone has a handful of counts. The chain employs TRBV6-1 and TRBJ2-3, with 11 bases lining up with TRBD2. The CDR3 extends over 15 amino acids. Looked up from germline, CDR1 is MNHNS and CDR2 is SASEGT. With V trimmed by 4 bases and J by 4 bases, 4 bases remained unmatched. The CDR3 reads CASSVTSGAPDTQYF. In DNA, the CDR3 is TGTGCCAGCAGTGTGACTAGCGGGGCCCCAGATACGCAGTATTTT.

The rearrangement links TRBV9 to TRBJ1-5, with no clear D. The germline V gene encodes CDR1 SGDLS and CDR2 YYNGEE. V lost 0 bases and J lost 0, with 13 bases in between. This CDR3 region has 17 residues. DNA for the CDR3: TGTGCCAGCAGCGTAGGACTGAGACTTTATAGCAATCAGCCCCAGCATTTT. Amino acid sequence: CASSVGLRLYSNQPQHF.

This chain uses TRBV6-6 with TRBJ1-5; D gene ambiguous. V was cut by 2 bases and J by 4 bases, with 12 bases left in between. CDR3 length: 15 amino acids. From germline, CDR1 is MNHNY and CDR2 SVGAGI (reference sequence). The DNA for the CDR3 is TGTGCCAGCAGTTACCTGCCTCGGGGTAATCAGCCCCAGCATTTT. It codes for CASSYLPRGNQPQHF.

The chain has TRBV6-1 and TRBJ1-2, with D possibly matching TRBD1 (6 bases). The CDR3 has 15 residues. Trimming took 0 bases from V and 4 from J, leaving 12 bases between them. Germline CDR1 and CDR2: MNHNS and SASEGT. The CDR3 region is CASSEALTGTYGYTF. The CDR3 region has the DNA TGTGCCAGCAGTGAAGCCCTAACAGGGACCTATGGCTACACCTTC.

The CDR3 DNA reads TGTGCCAGCAGTGAATGGAACAGACCAGACCTACAGAACATTCAGTACTTC. Translating it yields CASSEWNRPDLQNIQYF. The chain joins TRBV6-1 to TRBJ2-4; D not resolved. V gave up 2 bases and J gave up 7 bases, with 21 bases separating them. This CDR3 has 17 residues. Per germline, CDR1 MNHNS and CDR2 SASEGT.

V is TRBV7-2 and J is TRBJ2-5; weak D call: TRBD2 (5 bases). CDR1 and CDR2 from the germline V gene are SGHTA and FQGNSA. The germline V and J ends were trimmed by 5 bases and 3 bases, with 10 bases remaining between them. The CDR3 totals 13 residues. CDR3 amino acids: CASSQDFEETQYF. For the CDR3, the DNA is TGTGCCAGCAGCCAGGACTTCGAAGAGACCCAGTACTTC.

The chain joins TRBV30 to TRBJ1-2, with D tentatively TRBD1 (6 bases). Germline loops: CDR1 GTSNPN, CDR2 SVGIG (reference sequence). The length of the CDR3 is 13 residues. Trimming cost V 6 bases and J 7 bases, with 18 bases left between them. CDR3 sequence reads: CACIGNRVCGYTF. CDR3 DNA sequence: TGTGCCTGTATTGGGAACAGGGTTTGTGGCTACACCTTC.

The chain uses TRBV4-3 and TRBJ2-1, with 11 bases that match TRBD2. Germline loops: CDR1 LGHNA, CDR2 YSLEER. J lost 9 bases, V lost 1 base, and 5 bases had no gene match. The CDR3 sequence is 15 residues long. The CDR3 here is CASSQVLAGGGEQFF. DNA for the CDR3: TGCGCCAGCAGCCAAGTGCTAGCGGGGGGCGGTGAGCAGTTCTTC.

This chain connects TRBV6-1 to TRBJ2-5; TRBD2 matches 9 bases. CDR3 length: 15 residues. Germline values: CDR1 MNHNS, CDR2 SASEGT. Losses at the gene ends were 4 bases for V and 5 bases for J; bases not matched to a gene: 8. DNA of the CDR3: TGTGCCAGCAGTGTGACTAGCGGAGGGGGGGAGACCCAGTACTTC. Residues: CASSVTSGGGETQYF.

The chain is built from TRBV5-1 and TRBJ2-5; unclear D gene. The germline gives CDR1 SGHRS, CDR2 YFSETQ. The CDR3 totals 13 residues. Trimming removed 4 bases at V and 1 base at J, with 8 bases between. The CDR3 reads CASSIGSQETQYF. CDR3 DNA: TGCGCCAGCAGCATCGGGTCCCAAGAGACCCAGTACTTC. Filled out from reference TRBV5-1 and TRBJ2-5, the complete variable domain reads KAGVTQTPRYLIKTRGQQVTLSCSPISGHRSVSWYQQTPGQGLQFLFEYFSETQRNKGNFPGRFSGRQFSNSRSEMNVSTLELGDSALYLCASSIGSQETQYFGPGTRLLVL.

V is TRBV28 and J is TRBJ2-1; a weak D match, TRBD2 (6 bases). V dropped 3 bases and J dropped 5 bases, with 11 bases sitting between them. The CDR3 runs to 14 residues. Germline CDR1 is MDHEN and CDR2 is SYDVKM. The CDR3 loop reads CASSFERVNNEQFF. CDR3 nucleotide sequence: TGTGCCAGCAGTTTCGAGCGGGTAAACAATGAGCAGTTCTTC.

The V call is TRBV27, the J call TRBJ2-3, with D possibly matching TRBD1 (5 bases). The CDR3 has 16 amino acids. V was cut by 4 bases and J by 0 bases, with 14 bases left in between. The V gene's germline CDR1 is MNHEY and CDR2 SMNVEV (reference sequence). The CDR3, as DNA: TGTGCCAGCAGTTCGCCTTCGACAGTAAGCACAGATACGCAGTATTTT. This encodes CASSSPSTVSTDTQYF.

This clone was counted once. The V and J genes are TRBV29-1 and TRBJ1-3, with D unclear. The ends were cut back, 6 bases at V and 0 bases at J, with 12 bases in the middle. The CDR3 contains 14 residues. Germline V lookup: CDR1 SQVTM, CDR2 ANQGSEA. The CDR3 loop is CSVSGILSGNTIYF. The DNA of the CDR3 is TGCAGCGTCTCGGGGATCCTCTCTGGAAACACCATATATTTT. The full variable domain, its missing parts supplied by reference TRBV29-1 and TRBJ1-3, is SAVISQKPSRDICQRGTSLTIQCQVDSQVTMMFWYRQQPGQSLTLIATANQGSEATYESGFVIDKFPISRPNLTFSTLTVSNMSPEDSSIYLCSVSGILSGNTIYFGEGSWLTVV.

There are a few counts of this clone. The chain uses TRBV5-6 and TRBJ2-7; 10 nucleotides match TRBD1. V lost 2 bases, J lost 2 bases, and 1 base stayed unmatched. CDR3 size: 14 residues. Germline V gene lookup returns CDR1 SGHDT and CDR2 YYEEEE. The CDR3 reads CASSFGTGAYEQYF. The CDR3 DNA reads TGTGCCAGCAGCTTCGGGACAGGGGCCTACGAGCAGTACTTC.

The chain uses TRBV28 and TRBJ1-6; D is unresolved. This CDR3 spans 17 amino acids. V was shortened by 3 bases and J by 2 bases, with 14 bases between the two germline ends. CDR1 is MDHEN and CDR2 is SYDVKM in the germline V gene. The CDR3 spells CASSFRLRGAYNSPLHF. The CDR3 nucleotides read TGTGCCAGCAGTTTTAGGCTTCGGGGAGCCTATAATTCACCCCTCCACTTT.

The chain joins TRBV30 to TRBJ2-1; 8 positions match TRBD1. The CDR3 covers 13 residues. Per the germline V gene, CDR1 is GTSNPN and CDR2 is SVGIG (reference sequence). CDR3 DNA sequence: TGTACAGGGGACAGGAACTCCTACAATGAGCAGTTCTTC. This translates into CTGDRNSYNEQFF.

The chain couples TRBV5-6 to TRBJ2-1; TRBD1 matches at 7 bases. Germline V lookup: CDR1 SGHDT, CDR2 YYEEEE. J gave up 5 bases and V 6 bases, and 11 bases lay outside the gene matches. The CDR3 is made up of 15 amino acids. The CDR3 coding sequence is TGTGCCAGCACCCCAGACAGGGTTTGGGACAATGAGCAGTTCTTC. Translated: CASTPDRVWDNEQFF.

The V call is TRBV11-2, the J call TRBJ2-3, with TRBD1 identical over 7 bases. CDR3 length: 15 amino acids. Germline V gene sequence: CDR1 SGHAT, CDR2 FQNNGV. The ends lost 6 bases at V and 1 base at J; junction bases unmatched: 7. The CDR3 nucleotides are TGTGCCAGCAGTACAACCGGGACAGGCACAGATACGCAGTATTTT. It yields the protein CASSTTGTGTDTQYF. The full variable domain, its missing parts supplied by reference TRBV11-2 and TRBJ2-3, is EAGVAQSPRYKIIEKRQSVAFWCNPISGHATLYWYQQILGQGPKLLIQFQNNGVVDDSQLPKDRFSAERLKGVDSTLKIQPAKLEDSAVYLCASSTTGTGTDTQYFGPGTRLTVL.

This clone appeared a few times. The chain is built from TRBV11-3 and TRBJ2-6, with a possible D match to TRBD2 (5 bases). Germline V lookup: CDR1 SGHNT, CDR2 YENEEA. CDR3 length equals 18 residues. The germline V and J ends were trimmed by 1 base and 0 bases, with 13 bases remaining between them. The CDR3 reads CASSLVRGKASGANVLTF. CDR3 DNA: TGTGCCAGCAGCTTAGTTCGGGGAAAGGCCTCTGGGGCCAACGTCCTGACTTTC.

V gene TRBV2 combines with J gene TRBJ2-5; 7 bases fit TRBD2. V trimming: 3 bases; J trimming: 5 bases; junction bases outside the gene matches: 12. Germline V gives CDR1 SNHLY, CDR2 FYNNEI. The CDR3 extends over 16 amino acids. CDR3 DNA sequence: TGTGCCAGCAGTGATCCCCGCGGGAGATCGACGGAGACCCAGTACTTC. The encoded protein is CASSDPRGRSTETQYF.

The sample holds a few counts of this clone. The chain is built from TRBV4-3 and TRBJ2-3; D is uncertain. The CDR3 loop spans 13 amino acids. The germline CDR1 and CDR2 sequences are LGHNA and YSLEER. V was shortened by 1 base and J by 5 bases, with 7 bases between the two germline ends. The CDR3 region has the DNA TGCGCCAGCAGCCAAGGAGTTGTAGATACGCAGTATTTT. This gives the protein CASSQGVVDTQYF.

This clone was detected once. The V and J genes are TRBV7-2 and TRBJ2-7; 12 bases agree with TRBD1. The length of the CDR3 is 16 residues. CDR1 and CDR2 from the germline V gene are SGHTA and FQGNSA. With 2 bases clipped from V and 2 bases from J, the junction kept 4 bases outside the gene matches. DNA of the CDR3: TGTGCCAGCAGCTTATACGGGACAGGGGGCACCTACGAGCAGTACTTC. Its protein is CASSLYGTGGTYEQYF.

The chain joins TRBV5-1 to TRBJ2-3; 11 nucleotides agree with TRBD2. J lost 2 bases, V lost 2 bases, and 1 base had no gene match. This CDR3 contains 15 residues. Germline lookup yields CDR1 SGHRS and CDR2 YFSETQ. The CDR3 DNA reads as TGCGCCAGCAGCTTTAGCGGGGGGGTCACAGATACGCAGTATTTT. Amino acid sequence: CASSFSGGVTDTQYF.